Each of the 30 T cell receptor beta chains below was sequenced from the same sample in a study of monozygotic twins with inflammatory bowel disease. TCRdb derives one entry per CDR3 protein from the 5' RACE reads, leaving out DNA. This sample contains around 450,000 distinct CDR3 sequences. Sequencing was performed on blood. The receptors stem from a human donor with ulcerative colitis or Crohn's disease, or a healthy co-twin of an affected twin (not recorded which).

V gene TRBV5-1 combines with J gene TRBJ2-5; TCRdb's assignment of TRBD2 cannot be checked, as there is no DNA. The germline V gene has CDR1 SGHRS and CDR2 YFSETQ. This CDR3 comprises 15 residues. CDR3 loop: CASSLGTLEGETQYF.

The chain carries TRBV6-1 and TRBJ1-1; TCRdb outputs TRBD1, but without DNA this stays unchecked. This CDR3 region has 15 residues. The germline V gene encodes CDR1 MNHNS and CDR2 SASEGT. CDR3 protein: CASSERTGIATEAFF.

The chain is built from TRBV6-2 or TRBV6-3 and TRBJ2-3; with no DNA, the TCRdb D assignment of TRBD2 cannot be verified. The CDR3 covers 21 residues. Germline V gene lookup returns CDR1 MNHEY and CDR2 SVGEGT. CDR3 sequence reads: CASSPSSGTSGGTSSTDTQYF.

The rearrangement joins TRBV20-1 to TRBJ2-3; TCRdb's D gene call, TRBD1, goes unchecked for lack of DNA. CDR3 length: 14 amino acids. Germline CDR1 is DFQATT and CDR2 is SNEGSKA (reference sequence). The chain's CDR3 is CSARMGQGTDTQYF.

The chain couples TRBV20-1 to TRBJ1-2; TCRdb designates TRBD1, a call that cannot be tested without DNA. This CDR3 is built from 12 residues. Germline CDR1 DFQATT, CDR2 SNEGSKA (reference sequence). CDR3 protein: CSAPTGGGGYTF.

The V gene is TRBV6-5, the J gene TRBJ1-5. Germline V CDR1 and CDR2: MNHEY, SVGAGI. This CDR3 spans 15 amino acids. CDR3 region: CASSYSGGGHQPQHF.

The V gene is TRBV4-2, the J gene TRBJ1-1. The CDR3 is made up of 16 amino acids. The germline V gene encodes CDR1 LGHNA and CDR2 YNFKEQ. CDR3 residues: CASSQVAGLNSGGAFF.

The V call is TRBV5-4, the J call TRBJ2-7; there is no DNA to check the TCRdb D call of TRBD2. Germline loops: CDR1 SGHNT, CDR2 YYREEE (reference sequence). The CDR3 length is 14 residues. CDR3 amino acids: CASSFGGRAYEQYF.

The gene calls are TRBV2 and TRBJ1-1; TCRdb selects TRBD1, and the lack of DNA leaves this call unchecked. The CDR3 runs to 16 residues. Germline V gene sequence: CDR1 SNHLY, CDR2 FYNNEI. The CDR3 sequence: CASSKETGDRDTEAFF.

The chain combines TRBV29-1 with TRBJ2-7; with no DNA, the TCRdb D assignment of TRBD1 cannot be verified. The CDR3 extends over 14 amino acids. Germline CDR1 SQVTM, CDR2 ANQGSEA. The CDR3 spells CSVAGTAISYEQYF.

V usage is TRBV20-1 and J usage is TRBJ2-1. CDR1 is DFQATT and CDR2 is SNEGSKA in the germline V gene (reference sequence). The CDR3 is made up of 14 amino acids. The CDR3 protein is CSARATPTYNEQFF.

The V call is TRBV27, the J call TRBJ1-4; as DNA is missing, the TRBD1 call by TCRdb cannot be tested. The CDR3 has 15 amino acids. Germline V lookup: CDR1 MNHEY, CDR2 SMNVEV (reference sequence). CDR3 protein: CASSPSVGTDEKLFF.

The chain recombines TRBV11-1 with TRBJ1-2. The CDR3 runs 15 residues. Germline V gene data show CDR1 as SGHAT and CDR2 as FQDESV (reference sequence). Here the CDR3 reads CASSLGGPQGRGYTF.

This chain links TRBV5-6 with TRBJ2-1; TCRdb picks TRBD1, but there is no DNA to check that call. The germline CDR1 and CDR2 sequences are SGHDT and YYEEEE. The CDR3 is 14 amino acids. CDR3 region: CASYPGWSYNEQFF.

The chain carries TRBV6-2 or TRBV6-3 and TRBJ1-5. This CDR3 is built from 13 residues. Germline V gene lookup returns CDR1 MNHEY and CDR2 SVGEGT. The CDR3 here is CASSSRGALSPHF.

CDR3 sequence reads: CASSLASGTEWTLSTDTQYF. The J gene is TRBJ2-3, the V gene TRBV5-1; the D call of TRBD1 rests on TCRdb alone, since no DNA is present to check it. CDR1 SGHRS and CDR2 YFSETQ come from the germline V gene. This CDR3 has 20 residues.

The gene calls are TRBV28 and TRBJ2-5. Germline CDR1 is MDHEN and CDR2 is SYDVKM. This CDR3 has 13 amino acids. The CDR3 loop reads CASSFEEQETQYF.

This sequence joins TRBV20-1 and TRBJ2-5; TCRdb calls TRBD2, which cannot be checked without DNA. This CDR3 region has 18 residues. In germline, CDR1 is DFQATT, CDR2 SNEGSKA (reference sequence). The CDR3: CSARDPLSGTSGRKTQYF.

The chain is built from TRBV20-1 and TRBJ2-2; the TRBD1 assignment by TCRdb is unverifiable without DNA. This CDR3 comprises 13 residues. From germline, CDR1 is DFQATT and CDR2 SNEGSKA (reference sequence). CDR3 loop: CSAMGENTGELFF.

The chain uses TRBV4-3 and TRBJ1-1. This CDR3 has 15 amino acids. Germline assignment: CDR1 LGHNA and CDR2 YSLEER. CDR3 protein: CASSVMATFNTEAFF.

J is TRBJ2-1 and V is TRBV6-2 or TRBV6-3. The germline V gene encodes CDR1 MNHEY and CDR2 SVGEGT. This CDR3 has 11 residues. The CDR3 protein is CASSDGVEKFF.

This chain joins TRBV7-2 and TRBJ1-5; TCRdb calls TRBD1, which cannot be checked without DNA. From germline, CDR1 is SGHTA and CDR2 FQGNSA. This CDR3 contains 15 residues. The chain's CDR3 is CASSVDRAANQPQHF. The full variable domain, completed using reference TRBV7-2 and TRBJ1-5, is GAGVSQSPSNKVTEKGKDVELRCDPISGHTALYWYRQSLGQGLEFLIYFQGNSAPDKSGLPSDRFSAERTGGSVSTLTIQRTQQEDSAVYLCASSVDRAANQPQHFGDGTRLSIL.

This rearrangement joins TRBV20-1 to TRBJ2-7; TCRdb outputs TRBD2, but without DNA this stays unchecked. The CDR3 sequence is 13 residues long. CDR1 is DFQATT and CDR2 is SNEGSKA in the germline V gene (reference sequence). CDR3 sequence: CSANGPQHHEQYF.

The J gene is TRBJ2-2, the V gene TRBV20-1; TCRdb's D call, TRBD1, is unchecked because there is no DNA. Germline V gene data show CDR1 as DFQATT and CDR2 as SNEGSKA (reference sequence). The CDR3 contains 14 residues. This CDR3 reads CSARRGTDTGELFF.

This chain joins TRBV29-1 and TRBJ2-7; TCRdb's D gene call, TRBD2, goes unchecked for lack of DNA. The CDR3 spans 16 residues. Germline CDR1 reads SQVTM; CDR2 reads ANQGSEA. This CDR3 is CSVEGLGSGPSYEQYF.

This chain connects TRBV20-1 to TRBJ2-7; the TCRdb D gene call, TRBD2, has no DNA to confirm it. The CDR3 spans 15 residues. Per the germline V gene, CDR1 is DFQATT and CDR2 is SNEGSKA (reference sequence). CDR3 region: CSALTSTPSKYEQYF.

The genes are TRBV27 and TRBJ1-1. CDR1 and CDR2 from the germline V gene are MNHEY and SMNVEV (reference sequence). CDR3 size: 13 residues. The CDR3 spells CASSPGTPGLAFF.

The chain recombines TRBV6-5 with TRBJ2-1. Germline CDR1 is MNHEY and CDR2 is SVGAGI. The CDR3 length is 16 residues. CDR3: CASSTLAGGAYNEQFF.

V gene TRBV2 combines with J gene TRBJ2-3; checking the TCRdb D call of TRBD2 is not possible without DNA. CDR3 length: 16 residues. Germline V gives CDR1 SNHLY, CDR2 FYNNEI. The CDR3 loop reads CASSGGASGVSDTQYF.

The J gene is TRBJ2-2, the V gene TRBV5-1; TCRdb's assignment of TRBD1 cannot be checked, as there is no DNA. This CDR3 is built from 15 residues. Germline assignment: CDR1 SGHRS and CDR2 YFSETQ. The CDR3 sequence: CASSPTGEGTGELFF.